This T cell receptor (beta chain) was captured by sequencing in a study of T cell responses to AZD1222 COVID-19 vaccine. About the study: Second doses were pooled across both intervals (about 4 or about 12 weeks). Broader study findings: Clonal diversity was possibly underestimated; the donors were predominantly white British and more often female.

Assay used: immunoSEQ multiplex PCR; TCRdb lists only in-frame clones, some missing. Among about 140,000 clones listed, over 65% were seen once. CDR1 and CDR2 (germline): SNHLY, FYNNEI. The V gene end was trimmed by 10 bases and the J gene end by 5 bases; junction bases not matched to a gene: 3. There are 11 residues in the CDR3. This clone was seen just once. Its antigen remains unidentified. The origin of this receptor is an adult in good health. The source material was peripheral blood, sampled on day 0 of AZD1222 vaccination. This chain uses TRBV2 with TRBJ2-5, with TRBD2 identical over 8 bases. The CDR3 DNA reads as TGTGCCACCCGGGGGGGGGAGACCCAGTACTTC. It yields the protein CATRGGETQYF.